This TCR beta chain was documented in a study of shared clonotypes between healthy human individuals. The data were produced by immunoSEQ multiplex PCR, yet TCRdb's version contains in-frame clones alone and is incomplete. Of more than 400,000 clones listed, around 73% are singletons. There are 13 residues in the CDR3. V lost 4 bases and J lost 4, with 10 bases in between. Germline CDR1 and CDR2: MDHEN and SYDVKM. Adult donors, all healthy and HIV-negative, had no recent acute infections or vaccinations. The receptor comes from a woman aged 40 to 50 in good health. Some clones in this sample may be carry-over from other donors' samples. This chain joins TRBV28 and TRBJ2-5; D unclear. Material: PBMCs. CDR3 bases: TGTGCCAGCAGTTGGTCCCGGCGAGAGACCCAGTACTTC. This translates into CASSWSRRETQYF.